The text below deals with one T cell receptor beta chain. Its recognized antigen is unknown. No much larger clone exists at a distance of one base, and base qualities are not known. Whole blood was collected in K2EDTA tubes by collaborating institutions according to the institutions' own protocols. Collaborator samples were shipped for TCRbeta analysis as frozen whole blood, isolated PBMCs, or DNA extracted from either sample type. The germline V gene gives CDR1 as SGHTA and CDR2 as FQGNSA. V loses 1 base at its end and J loses 8 bases; junction bases beyond the gene matches: 17. Measured from the cysteine to the phenylalanine, the CDR3 is 17 residues long. Only the CDR3 portion is preserved as DNA: 51 bases, with reading frame beginning at the first base. These data are taken from a study of blood T cell repertoires in COVID-19 (dated by TCRdb to the early 2020s). Regarding the complete study: Samples from collaborators originated in the United States, Italy and Spain and spanned both the acute and convalescent phases of COVID-19. The repertoires were released in a freely available public database meant as a resource for research on the immune response to SARS-CoV-2. Nearly every sample came with metadata listing a de-identified subject ID, COVID-19 status, age in years and sex. Where available, HLA class I and class II types were obtained from metadata supplied by the sample provider rather than from assay-based typing. Samples came from the ongoing ImmuneRACE study (first 160 participants) plus 1,254 subjects from 6 global collaborators. The prospective study material was composed of cDNA or gDNA derived from T cells, B-cell-depleted T cells, or PBMCs. Deeply sampled blood TCRbeta repertoires from subjects exposed to, actively infected with, or recovered from COVID-19 were included in the dataset. The research as a whole found: Clinical and demographic metadata were provided uncurated, with the amount varying by source and participant.

TCRbeta CDR3 regions were amplified from genomic DNA by means of the immunoSEQ Assay, a bias-controlled multiplex PCR. The paper's processing steps were these. Nucleated cell counts per sample were estimated from amplification of reference gene primers within the assay. To quantify the absolute abundance of each unique TCRbeta CDR3 rearrangement, sequence reads were collapsed and filtered. For each sample, productive Simpson clonality was calculated as the square root of Simpson's diversity index across productive rearrangements. TCRdb mirrors the immuneACCESS table, restricted to in-frame sequences. Some clones are absent from its copies; in checked studies, under half trace to an unresolved V gene, and the reason for the others is unknown. V and J calls and clone size are as listed in that table; D and trimming were resolved from the DNA. This sample has just over 75,000 clones in its table, and roughly 84% of those were observed once. Roughly 3.5% of the sample goes to the ten largest clones.

The rearrangement combines TRBV7-2 with TRBJ2-7, with 7 bases in between that match TRBD2. The material sequenced was peripheral blood. The clonotype originates from a man in his fifties or sixties with acute or convalescent COVID-19. The CDR3 loop reads CASSLGGGGGSAFKQYF. The DNA reads TGTGCCAGCAGCTTAGGCGGCGGCGGGGGTTCCGCCTTCAAGCAGTACTTC.